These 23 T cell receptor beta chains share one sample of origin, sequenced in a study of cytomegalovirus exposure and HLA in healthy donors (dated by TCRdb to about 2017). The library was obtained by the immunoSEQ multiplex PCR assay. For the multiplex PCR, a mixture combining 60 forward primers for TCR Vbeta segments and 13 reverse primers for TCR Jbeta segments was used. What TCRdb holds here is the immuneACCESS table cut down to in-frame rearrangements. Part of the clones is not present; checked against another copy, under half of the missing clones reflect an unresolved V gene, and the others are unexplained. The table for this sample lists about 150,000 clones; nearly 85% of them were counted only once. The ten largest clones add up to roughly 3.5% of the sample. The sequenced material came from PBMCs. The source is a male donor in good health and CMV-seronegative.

CDR3 nucleotides: TGTGCCAGCAGCTTACGGCTAGCGGGAGTCTACGAGCAGTACTTC. Its protein is CASSLRLAGVYEQYF. The rearrangement joins TRBV7-2 to TRBJ2-7; 10 bases map to TRBD2. This CDR3 region has 15 residues. CDR1 is SGHTA, CDR2 FQGNSA, per germline. The V gene end was trimmed by 2 bases and the J gene end by 3 bases; junction bases not matched to a gene: 4.

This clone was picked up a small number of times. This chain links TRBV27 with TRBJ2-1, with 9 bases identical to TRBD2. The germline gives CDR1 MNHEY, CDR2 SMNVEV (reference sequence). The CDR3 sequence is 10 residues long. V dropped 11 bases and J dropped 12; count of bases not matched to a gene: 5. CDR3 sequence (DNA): TGTGCCTGCGGGGGGGTAGGGCAGTTCTTC. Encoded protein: CACGGVGQFF.

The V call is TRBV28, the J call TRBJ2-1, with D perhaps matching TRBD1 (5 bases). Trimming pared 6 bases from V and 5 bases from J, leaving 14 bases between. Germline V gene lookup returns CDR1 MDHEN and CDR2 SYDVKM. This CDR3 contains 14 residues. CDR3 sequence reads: CASSIRVGHNEQFF. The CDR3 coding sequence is TGTGCCAGCAGCATCAGGGTGGGGCACAATGAGCAGTTCTTC.

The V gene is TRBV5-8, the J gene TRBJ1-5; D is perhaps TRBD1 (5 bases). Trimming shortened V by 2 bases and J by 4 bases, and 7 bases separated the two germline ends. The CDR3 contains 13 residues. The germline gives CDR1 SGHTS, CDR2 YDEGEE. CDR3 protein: CASSLGANQPQHF. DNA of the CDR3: TGTGCCAGCAGCTTAGGGGCAAATCAGCCCCAGCATTTT.

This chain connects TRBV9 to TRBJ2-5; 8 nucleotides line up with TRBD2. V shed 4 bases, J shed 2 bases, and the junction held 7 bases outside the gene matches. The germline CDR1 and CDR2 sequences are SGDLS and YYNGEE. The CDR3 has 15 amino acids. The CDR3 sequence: CASSSGGREQETQYF. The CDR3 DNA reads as TGTGCCAGCAGCTCGGGGGGGCGTGAGCAAGAGACCCAGTACTTC.

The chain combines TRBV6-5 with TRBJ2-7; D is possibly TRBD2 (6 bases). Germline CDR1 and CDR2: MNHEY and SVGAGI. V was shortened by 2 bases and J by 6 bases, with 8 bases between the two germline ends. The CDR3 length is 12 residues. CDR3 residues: CASSYPGGEQYF. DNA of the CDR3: TGTGCCAGCAGTTACCCCGGGGGCGAGCAGTACTTC.

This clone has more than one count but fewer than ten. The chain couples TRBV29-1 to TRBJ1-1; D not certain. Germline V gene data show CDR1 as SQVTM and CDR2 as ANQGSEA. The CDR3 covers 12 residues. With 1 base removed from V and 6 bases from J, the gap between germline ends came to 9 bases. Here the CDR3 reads CSVEARSAEAFF. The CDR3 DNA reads TGCAGCGTTGAAGCGAGGTCTGCTGAAGCTTTCTTT.

The CDR3 DNA reads as TGTGCCTGGAGTGACTGGAAGGGGGGGCCAAACAATGAGCAGTTCTTC. Its protein is CAWSDWKGGPNNEQFF. The gene calls are TRBV30 and TRBJ2-1, with D possibly being TRBD2 (7 bases). Trimming took 1 base from V and 5 from J, leaving 18 bases between them. This CDR3 spans 16 amino acids. Germline-derived CDR1 and CDR2 are GTSNPN and SVGIG (reference sequence).

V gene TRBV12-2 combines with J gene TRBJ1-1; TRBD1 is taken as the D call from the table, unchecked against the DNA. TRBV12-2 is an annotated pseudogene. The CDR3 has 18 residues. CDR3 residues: CASRLAETGVLENTEAFF. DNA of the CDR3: TGTGCAAGTCGCTTAGCGGAGACAGGGGTTTTAGAGAACACTGAAGCTTTCTTT.

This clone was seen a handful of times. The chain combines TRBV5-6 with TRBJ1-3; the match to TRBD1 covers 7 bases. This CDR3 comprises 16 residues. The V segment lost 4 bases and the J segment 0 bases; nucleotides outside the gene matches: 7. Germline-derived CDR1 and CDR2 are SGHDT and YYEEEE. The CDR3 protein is CASSLYRGSSGNTIYF. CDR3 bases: TGTGCCAGCAGCCTCTACAGGGGTAGCTCTGGAAACACCATATATTTT.

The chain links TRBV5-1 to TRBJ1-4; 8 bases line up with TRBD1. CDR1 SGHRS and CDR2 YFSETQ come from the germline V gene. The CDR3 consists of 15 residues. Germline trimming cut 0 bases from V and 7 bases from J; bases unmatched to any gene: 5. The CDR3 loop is CASSLEAGGLEKLFF. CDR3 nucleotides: TGCGCCAGCAGCTTGGAGGCAGGGGGCCTTGAAAAACTGTTTTTT. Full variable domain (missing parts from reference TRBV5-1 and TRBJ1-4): KAGVTQTPRYLIKTRGQQVTLSCSPISGHRSVSWYQQTPGQGLQFLFEYFSETQRNKGNFPGRFSGRQFSNSRSEMNVSTLELGDSALYLCASSLEAGGLEKLFFGSGTQLSVL.

The CDR3, as DNA: TGCGCCAGCAGCCAAGCTAAGCATGAGCAGTTCTTC. It specifies CASSQAKHEQFF. This chain joins TRBV4-1 and TRBJ2-1, with unresolved D. V lost 1 base to trimming and J lost 8 bases, with 6 bases between them. Germline assignment: CDR1 MGHRA and CDR2 YSYEKL. The CDR3 runs 12 residues.

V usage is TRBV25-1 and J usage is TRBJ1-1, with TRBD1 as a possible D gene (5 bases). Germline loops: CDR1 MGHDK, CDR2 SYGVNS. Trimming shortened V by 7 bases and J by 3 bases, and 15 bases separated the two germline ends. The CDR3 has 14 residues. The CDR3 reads CASTDWGGDTEAFF. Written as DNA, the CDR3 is TGTGCCAGCACGGATTGGGGGGGGGACACTGAAGCTTTCTTT.

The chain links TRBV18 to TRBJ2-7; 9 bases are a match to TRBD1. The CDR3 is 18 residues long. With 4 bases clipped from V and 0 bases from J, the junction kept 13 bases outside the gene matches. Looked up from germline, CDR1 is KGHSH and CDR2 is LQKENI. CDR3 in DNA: TGTGCCAGCTCACGACGGGACAGGGAATCCCCTCTCTCCTACGAGCAGTACTTC. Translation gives CASSRRDRESPLSYEQYF.

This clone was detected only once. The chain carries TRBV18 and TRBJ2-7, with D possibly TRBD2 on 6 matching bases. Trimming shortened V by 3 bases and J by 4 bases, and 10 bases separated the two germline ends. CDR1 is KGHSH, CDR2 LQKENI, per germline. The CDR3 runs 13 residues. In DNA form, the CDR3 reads TGTGCCAGCTCACCGGGACGGGAGTACGAGCAGTACTTC. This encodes CASSPGREYEQYF.

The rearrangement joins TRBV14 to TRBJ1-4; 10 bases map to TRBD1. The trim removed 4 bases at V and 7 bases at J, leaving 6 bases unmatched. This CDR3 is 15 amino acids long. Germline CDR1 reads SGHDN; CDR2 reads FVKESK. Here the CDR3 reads CASSRQGAKGEKLFF. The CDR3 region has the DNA TGTGCCAGCAGCCGACAGGGGGCGAAGGGTGAAAAACTGTTTTTT.

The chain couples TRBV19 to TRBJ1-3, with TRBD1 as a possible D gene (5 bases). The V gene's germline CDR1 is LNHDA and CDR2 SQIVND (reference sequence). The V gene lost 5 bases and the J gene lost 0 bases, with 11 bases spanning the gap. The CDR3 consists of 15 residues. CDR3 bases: TGTGCCAGTAGTTCGACAGTAAGCTCTGGAAACACCATATATTTT. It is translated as CASSSTVSSGNTIYF.

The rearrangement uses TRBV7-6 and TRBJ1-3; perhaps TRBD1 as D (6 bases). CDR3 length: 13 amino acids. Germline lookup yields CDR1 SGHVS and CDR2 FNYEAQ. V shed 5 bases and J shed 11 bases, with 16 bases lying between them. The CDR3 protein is CASSPYRTEPIYF. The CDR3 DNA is TGTGCCAGCAGCCCTTATCGGACAGAGCCCATATATTTT. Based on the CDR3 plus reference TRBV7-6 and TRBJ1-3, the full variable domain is GAGVSQSPRYKVTKRGQDVALRCDPISGHVSLYWYRQALGQGPEFLTYFNYEAQQDKSGLPNDRFSAERPEGSISTLTIQRTEQRDSAMYRCASSPYRTEPIYFGEGSWLTVV.

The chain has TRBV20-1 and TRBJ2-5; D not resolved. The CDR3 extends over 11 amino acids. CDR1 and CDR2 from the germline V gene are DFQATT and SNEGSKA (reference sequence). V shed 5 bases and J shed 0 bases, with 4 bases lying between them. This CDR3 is CSALYQETQYF. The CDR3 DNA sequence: TGCAGTGCTTTATACCAAGAGACCCAGTACTTC.

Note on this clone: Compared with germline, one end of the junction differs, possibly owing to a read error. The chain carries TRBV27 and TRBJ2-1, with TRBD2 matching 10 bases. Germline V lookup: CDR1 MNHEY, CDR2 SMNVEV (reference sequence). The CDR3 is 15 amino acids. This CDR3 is CASSPSGRPYSEQFF. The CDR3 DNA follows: TGTGCCAGCAGCCCTAGCGGGAGACCGTACAGTGAGCAGTTCTTC.

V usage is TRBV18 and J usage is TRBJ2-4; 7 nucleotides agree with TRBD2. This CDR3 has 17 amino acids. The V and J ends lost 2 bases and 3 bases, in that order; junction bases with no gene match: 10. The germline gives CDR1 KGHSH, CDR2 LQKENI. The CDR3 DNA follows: TGTGCCAGCTCACCAATTTCGGCGGGAGTAGTCAAAAACATTCAGTACTTC. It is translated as CASSPISAGVVKNIQYF.

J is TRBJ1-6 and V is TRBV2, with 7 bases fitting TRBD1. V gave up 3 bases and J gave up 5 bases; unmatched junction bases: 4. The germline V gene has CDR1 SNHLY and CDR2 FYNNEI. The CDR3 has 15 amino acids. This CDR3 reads CASSEEQGNNSPLHF. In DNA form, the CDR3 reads TGTGCCAGCAGTGAGGAACAGGGGAATAATTCACCCCTCCACTTT.

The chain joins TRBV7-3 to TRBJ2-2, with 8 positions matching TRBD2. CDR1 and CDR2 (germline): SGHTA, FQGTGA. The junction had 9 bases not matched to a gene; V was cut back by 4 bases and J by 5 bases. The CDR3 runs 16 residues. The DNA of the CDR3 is TGTGCCAGCAGCTCAACCGGGACTAGGGGGACCGGGGAGCTGTTTTTT. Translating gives CASSSTGTRGTGELFF. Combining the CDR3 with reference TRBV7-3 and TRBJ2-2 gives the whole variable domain GAGVSQTPSNKVTEKGKYVELRCDPISGHTALYWYRQSLGQGPEFLIYFQGTGAADDSGLPNDRFFAVRPEGSVSTLKIQRTERGDSAVYLCASSSTGTRGTGELFFGEGSRLTVL.